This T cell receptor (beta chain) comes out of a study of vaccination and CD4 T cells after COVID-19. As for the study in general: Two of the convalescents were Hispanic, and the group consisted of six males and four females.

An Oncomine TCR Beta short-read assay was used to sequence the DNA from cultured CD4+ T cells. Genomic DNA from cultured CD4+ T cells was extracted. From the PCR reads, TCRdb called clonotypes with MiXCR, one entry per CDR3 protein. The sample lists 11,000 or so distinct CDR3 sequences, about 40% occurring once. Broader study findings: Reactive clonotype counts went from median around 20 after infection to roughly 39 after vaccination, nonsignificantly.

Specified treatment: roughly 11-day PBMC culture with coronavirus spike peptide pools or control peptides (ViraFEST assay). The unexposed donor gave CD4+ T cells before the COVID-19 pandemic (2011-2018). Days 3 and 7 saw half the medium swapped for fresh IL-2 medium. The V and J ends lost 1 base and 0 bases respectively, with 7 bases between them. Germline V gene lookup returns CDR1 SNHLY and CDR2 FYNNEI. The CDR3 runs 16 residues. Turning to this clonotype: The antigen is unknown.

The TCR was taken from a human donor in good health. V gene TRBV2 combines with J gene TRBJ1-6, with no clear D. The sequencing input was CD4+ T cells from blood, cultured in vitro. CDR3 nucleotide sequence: TGTGCCAGCAGTGAAGAAGTTAGCTCCTATAATTCACCCCTCCACTTT. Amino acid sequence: CASSEEVSSYNSPLHF. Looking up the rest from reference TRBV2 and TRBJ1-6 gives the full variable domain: EPEVTQTPSHQVTQMGQEVILRCVPISNHLYFYWYRQILGQKVEFLVSFYNNEISEKSEIFDDQFSVERPDGSNFTLKIRSTKLEDSAMYFCASSEEVSSYNSPLHFGNGTRLTVT.